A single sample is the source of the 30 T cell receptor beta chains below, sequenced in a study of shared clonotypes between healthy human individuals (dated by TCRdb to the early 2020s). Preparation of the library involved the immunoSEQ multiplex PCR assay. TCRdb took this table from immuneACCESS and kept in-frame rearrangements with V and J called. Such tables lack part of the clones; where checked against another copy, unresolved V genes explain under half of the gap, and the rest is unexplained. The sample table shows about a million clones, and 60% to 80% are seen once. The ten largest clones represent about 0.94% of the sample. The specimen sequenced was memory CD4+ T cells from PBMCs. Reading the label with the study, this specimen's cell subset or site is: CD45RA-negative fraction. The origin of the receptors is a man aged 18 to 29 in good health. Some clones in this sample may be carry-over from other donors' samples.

CDR3 amino acids: CASSSGSGTDTQYF. The CDR3, as DNA: TGTGCCAGCAGTAGCGGGTCTGGCACAGATACGCAGTATTTT. The chain is built from TRBV9 and TRBJ2-3, with TRBD2 matching over 7 bases. The V gene end was trimmed by 5 bases and the J gene end by 1 base; junction bases not matched to a gene: 4. The CDR3 runs to 14 residues. Germline V gene sequence: CDR1 SGDLS, CDR2 YYNGEE.

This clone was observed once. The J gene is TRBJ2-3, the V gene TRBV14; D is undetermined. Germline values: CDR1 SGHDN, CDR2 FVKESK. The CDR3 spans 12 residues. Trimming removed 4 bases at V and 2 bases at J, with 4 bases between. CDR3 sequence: CASSPYTDTQYF. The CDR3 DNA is TGTGCCAGCAGCCCGTACACAGATACGCAGTATTTT.

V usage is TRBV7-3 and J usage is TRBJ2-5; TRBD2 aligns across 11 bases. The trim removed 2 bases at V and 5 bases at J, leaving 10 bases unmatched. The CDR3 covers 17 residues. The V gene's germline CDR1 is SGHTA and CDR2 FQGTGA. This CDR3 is CASSLGIAGGSGETQYF. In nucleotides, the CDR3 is TGTGCCAGCAGCTTAGGGATAGCGGGAGGGTCTGGGGAGACCCAGTACTTC.

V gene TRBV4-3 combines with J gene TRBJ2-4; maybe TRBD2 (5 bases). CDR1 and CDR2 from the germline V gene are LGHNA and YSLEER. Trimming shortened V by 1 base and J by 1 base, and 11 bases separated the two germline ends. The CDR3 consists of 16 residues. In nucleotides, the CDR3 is TGCGCCAGCAGCCAAGGGAGGTCGGCTGCCAAAAACATTCAGTACTTC. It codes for CASSQGRSAAKNIQYF.

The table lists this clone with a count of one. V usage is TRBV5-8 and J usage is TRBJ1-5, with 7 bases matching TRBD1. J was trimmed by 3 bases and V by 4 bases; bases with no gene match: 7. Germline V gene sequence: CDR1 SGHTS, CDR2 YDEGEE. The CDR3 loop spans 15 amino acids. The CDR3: CASSPPQGVNQPQHF. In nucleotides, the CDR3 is TGTGCCAGCAGCCCTCCCCAGGGGGTCAATCAGCCCCAGCATTTT.

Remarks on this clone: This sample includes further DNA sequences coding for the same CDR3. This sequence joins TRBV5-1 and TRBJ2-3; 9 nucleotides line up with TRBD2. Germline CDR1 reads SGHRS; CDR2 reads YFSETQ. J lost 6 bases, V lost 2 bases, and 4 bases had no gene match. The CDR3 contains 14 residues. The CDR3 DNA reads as TGCGCCAGCAGCTTTAGCGGGGGCGAGGATACGCAGTATTTT. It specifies CASSFSGGEDTQYF.

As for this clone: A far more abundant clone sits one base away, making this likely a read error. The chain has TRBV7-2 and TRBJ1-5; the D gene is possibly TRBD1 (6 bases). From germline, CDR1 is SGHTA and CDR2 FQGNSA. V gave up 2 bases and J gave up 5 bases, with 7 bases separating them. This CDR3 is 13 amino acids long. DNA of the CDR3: TGTGCCAGCAGCTTAAAGGGGGATCAGCCCCAGCATTTT. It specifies CASSLKGDQPQHF.

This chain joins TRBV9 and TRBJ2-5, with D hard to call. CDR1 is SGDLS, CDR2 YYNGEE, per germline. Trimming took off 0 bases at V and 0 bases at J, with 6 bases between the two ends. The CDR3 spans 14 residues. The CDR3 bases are TGTGCCAGCAGCGTAGTGTGGGACCAAGAGACCCAGTACTTC. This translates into CASSVVWDQETQYF.

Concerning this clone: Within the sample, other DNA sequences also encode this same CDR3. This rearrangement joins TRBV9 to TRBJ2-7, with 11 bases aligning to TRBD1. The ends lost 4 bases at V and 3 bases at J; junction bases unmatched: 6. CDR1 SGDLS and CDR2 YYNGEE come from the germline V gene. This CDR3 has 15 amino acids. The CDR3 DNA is TGTGCCAGCAGCCCGGGACAGGGGGGCCACTACGAGCAGTACTTC. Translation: CASSPGQGGHYEQYF.

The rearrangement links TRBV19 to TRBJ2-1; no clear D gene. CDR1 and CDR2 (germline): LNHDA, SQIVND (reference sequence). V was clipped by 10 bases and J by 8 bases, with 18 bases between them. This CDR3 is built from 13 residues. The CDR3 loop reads CATSGRRVDEQFF. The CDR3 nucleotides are TGTGCCACCTCTGGCCGTCGGGTCGATGAGCAGTTCTTC. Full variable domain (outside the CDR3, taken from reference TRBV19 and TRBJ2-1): DGGITQSPKYLFRKEGQNVTLSCEQNLNHDAMYWYRQDPGQGLRLIYYSQIVNDFQKGDIAEGYSVSREKKESFPLTVTSAQKNPTAFYLCATSGRRVDEQFFGPGTRLTVL.

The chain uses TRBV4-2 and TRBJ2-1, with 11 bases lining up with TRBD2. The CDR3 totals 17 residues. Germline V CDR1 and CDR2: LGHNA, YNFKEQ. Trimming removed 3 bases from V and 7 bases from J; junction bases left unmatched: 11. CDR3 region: CASSQGRTSGRVNEQFF. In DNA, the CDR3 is TGTGCCAGCAGCCAGGGGAGGACTAGCGGGCGGGTGAATGAGCAGTTCTTC.

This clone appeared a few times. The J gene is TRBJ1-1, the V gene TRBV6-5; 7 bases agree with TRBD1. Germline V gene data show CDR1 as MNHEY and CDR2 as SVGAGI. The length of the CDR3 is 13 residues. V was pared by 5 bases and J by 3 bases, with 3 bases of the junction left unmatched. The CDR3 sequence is CASSPTGDTEAFF. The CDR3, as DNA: TGTGCCAGCAGTCCTACAGGGGACACTGAAGCTTTCTTT.

CDR3 sequence reads: CASSEWTGGPETQYF. CDR3 sequence (DNA): TGCGCCAGCAGTGAGTGGACAGGGGGCCCTGAGACCCAGTACTTC. V usage is TRBV10-1 and J usage is TRBJ2-5; 11 bases are a match to TRBD1. Trimming took 1 base from V and 5 from J; bases not matched to a gene: 3. CDR3 length: 15 residues. Germline values: CDR1 WNHNN, CDR2 SYGVQD (reference sequence).

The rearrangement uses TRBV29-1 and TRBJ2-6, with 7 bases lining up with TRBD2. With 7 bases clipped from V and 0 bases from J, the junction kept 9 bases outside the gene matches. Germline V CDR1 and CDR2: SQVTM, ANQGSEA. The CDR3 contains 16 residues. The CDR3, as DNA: TGCAGCGCCGAGGGGAGGGCCAGCTCTGGGGCCAACGTCCTGACTTTC. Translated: CSAEGRASSGANVLTF.

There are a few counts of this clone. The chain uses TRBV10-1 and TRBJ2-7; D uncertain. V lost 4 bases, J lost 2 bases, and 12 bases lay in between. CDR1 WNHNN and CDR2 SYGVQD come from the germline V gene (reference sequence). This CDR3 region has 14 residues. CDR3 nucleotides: TGCGCCAGCAGTGCGGCTAGGGCACCCTACGAGCAGTACTTC. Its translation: CASSAARAPYEQYF.

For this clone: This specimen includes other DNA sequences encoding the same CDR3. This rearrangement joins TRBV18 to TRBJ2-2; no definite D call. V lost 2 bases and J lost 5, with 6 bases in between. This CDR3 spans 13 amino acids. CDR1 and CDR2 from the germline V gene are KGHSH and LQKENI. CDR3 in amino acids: CASSPVSTGELFF. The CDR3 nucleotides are TGTGCCAGCTCACCAGTTTCTACCGGGGAGCTGTTTTTT.

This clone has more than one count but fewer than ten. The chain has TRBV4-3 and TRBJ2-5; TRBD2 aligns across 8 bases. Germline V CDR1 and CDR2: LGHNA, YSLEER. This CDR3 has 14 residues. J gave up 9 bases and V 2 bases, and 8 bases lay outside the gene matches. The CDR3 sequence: CASSQTSGAAAQYF. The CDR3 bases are TGCGCCAGCAGCCAAACTAGCGGAGCGGCGGCCCAGTACTTC.

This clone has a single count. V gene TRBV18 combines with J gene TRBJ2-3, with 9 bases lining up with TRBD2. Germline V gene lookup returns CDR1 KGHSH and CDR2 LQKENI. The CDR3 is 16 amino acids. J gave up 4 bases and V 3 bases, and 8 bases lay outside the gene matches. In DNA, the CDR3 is TGTGCCAGCTCACCGCGGGCTAGCGGGAATTCAGATACGCAGTATTTT. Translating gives CASSPRASGNSDTQYF.

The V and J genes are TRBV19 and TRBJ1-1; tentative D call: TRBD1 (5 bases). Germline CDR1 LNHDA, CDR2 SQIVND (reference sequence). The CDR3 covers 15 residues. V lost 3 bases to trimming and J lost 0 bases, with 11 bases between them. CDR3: CASSIGAGMNTEAFF. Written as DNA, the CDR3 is TGTGCCAGTAGTATCGGGGCGGGGATGAACACTGAAGCTTTCTTT.

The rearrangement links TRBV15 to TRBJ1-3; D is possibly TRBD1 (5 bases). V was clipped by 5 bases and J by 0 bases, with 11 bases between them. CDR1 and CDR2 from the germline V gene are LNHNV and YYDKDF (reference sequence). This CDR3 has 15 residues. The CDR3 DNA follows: TGTGCCACCAGCTCAGGGTTAAGCTCTGGAAACACCATATATTTT. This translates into CATSSGLSSGNTIYF.

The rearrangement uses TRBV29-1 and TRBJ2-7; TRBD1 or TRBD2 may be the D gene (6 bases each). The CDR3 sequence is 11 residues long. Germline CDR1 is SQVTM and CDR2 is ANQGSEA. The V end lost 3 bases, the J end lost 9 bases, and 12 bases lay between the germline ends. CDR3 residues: CSVEGGLGQYF. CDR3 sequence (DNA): TGCAGCGTTGAGGGGGGCCTAGGGCAGTACTTC.

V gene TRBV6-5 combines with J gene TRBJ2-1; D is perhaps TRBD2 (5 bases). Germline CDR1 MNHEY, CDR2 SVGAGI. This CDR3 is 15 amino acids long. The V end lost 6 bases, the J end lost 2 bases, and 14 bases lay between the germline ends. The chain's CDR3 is CASSRRRPPYNEQFF. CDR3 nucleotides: TGTGCCAGCAGCAGGAGGAGGCCCCCCTACAATGAGCAGTTCTTC.

CDR3 sequence reads: CASSRGRTAGYTF. The CDR3 DNA is TGTGCCAGTAGCCGAGGAAGAACGGCAGGCTACACCTTC. The chain links TRBV19 to TRBJ1-2; D not certain. This CDR3 has 13 residues. The germline gives CDR1 LNHDA, CDR2 SQIVND (reference sequence). V lost 6 bases and J 8 bases, leaving 16 bases between the germline ends.

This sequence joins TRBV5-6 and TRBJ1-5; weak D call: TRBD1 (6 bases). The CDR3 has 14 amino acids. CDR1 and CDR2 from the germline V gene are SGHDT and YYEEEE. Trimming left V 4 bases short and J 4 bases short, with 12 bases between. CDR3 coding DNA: TGTGCCAGCAGCCTAAACAGGGTTAATCAGCCCCAGCATTTT. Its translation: CASSLNRVNQPQHF.

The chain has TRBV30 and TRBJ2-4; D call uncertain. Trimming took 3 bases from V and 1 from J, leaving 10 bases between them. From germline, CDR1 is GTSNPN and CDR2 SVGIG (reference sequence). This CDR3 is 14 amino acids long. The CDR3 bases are TGTGCCTGGAGGTTAGACCCTGCCAAAAACATTCAGTACTTC. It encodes CAWRLDPAKNIQYF.

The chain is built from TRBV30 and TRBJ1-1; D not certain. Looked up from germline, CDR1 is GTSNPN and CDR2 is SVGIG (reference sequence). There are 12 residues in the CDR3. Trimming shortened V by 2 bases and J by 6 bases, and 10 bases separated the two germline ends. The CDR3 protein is CAWSYNVPEAFF. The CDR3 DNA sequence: TGTGCCTGGAGTTATAATGTACCTGAAGCTTTCTTT.

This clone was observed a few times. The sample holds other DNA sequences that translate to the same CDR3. CDR3 nucleotides: TGCAGTGCTAGATCCCAAGAGACCCAGTACTTC. Translation gives CSARSQETQYF. This sequence joins TRBV20-1 and TRBJ2-5; D is unclear. V lost 2 bases, J lost 1 base, and 2 bases lay in between. Germline V gene lookup returns CDR1 DFQATT and CDR2 SNEGSKA (reference sequence). The CDR3 is 11 amino acids.

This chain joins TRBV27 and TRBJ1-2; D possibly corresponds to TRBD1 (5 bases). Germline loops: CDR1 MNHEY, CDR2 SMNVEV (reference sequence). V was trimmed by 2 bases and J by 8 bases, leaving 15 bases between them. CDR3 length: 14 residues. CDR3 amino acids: CASSLLRGPGGYTF. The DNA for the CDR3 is TGTGCCAGCAGTTTACTCCGGGGACCAGGGGGCTACACCTTC.

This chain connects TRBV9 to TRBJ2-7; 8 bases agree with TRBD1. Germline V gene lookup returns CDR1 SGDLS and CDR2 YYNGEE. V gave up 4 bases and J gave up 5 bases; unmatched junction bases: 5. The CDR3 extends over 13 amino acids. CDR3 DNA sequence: TGTGCCAGCAGCCCCCGGGACAGGAACGAGCAGTACTTC. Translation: CASSPRDRNEQYF.

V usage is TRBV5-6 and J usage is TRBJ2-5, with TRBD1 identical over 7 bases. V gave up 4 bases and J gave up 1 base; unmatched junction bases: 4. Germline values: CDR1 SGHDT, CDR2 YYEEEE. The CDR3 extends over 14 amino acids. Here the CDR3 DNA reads TGTGCCAGCAGCGCGACAGGGACCCAAGAGACCCAGTACTTC. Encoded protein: CASSATGTQETQYF.